This T cell receptor beta chain originates from a study of blood T cell repertoires in COVID-19. Study-level information: The United States, Italy and Spain were the sources of the acute and convalescent COVID-19 samples.

Germline V gene lookup returns CDR1 SGDLS and CDR2 YYNGEE. The CDR3 runs 15 residues. V was shortened by 4 bases and J by 2 bases, with 12 bases between the two germline ends. Produced via immunoSEQ multiplex PCR; TCRdb's table is partial and in-frame only. Of 250,000 to 300,000 clones listed, roughly 85% are singletons. In terms of age and location, participants ranged from roughly 18 to 89 years and lived in approximately 24 US areas. Participants classified as exposed had met a COVID-19 case within 2 weeks before study entry. The V gene is TRBV9, the J gene TRBJ1-4; D might be TRBD1 (5 bases). Sequencing was carried out using PBMCs or T cells enriched from blood (not recorded which). The sequence derives from a woman aged 45-59 years who had been exposed to COVID-19. This CDR3 reads CASSPGIYTNEKLFF. In DNA, the CDR3 is TGTGCCAGCAGCCCAGGGATCTACACTAATGAAAAACTGTTTTTT.